One sample yielded the 21 T cell receptor beta chains listed below, sequenced in a study of spatial heterogeneity in lung cancer. Time point denoted: blood at routine non-recurrence follow-up after resection. TCRdb passed the 5' RACE reads through MiXCR, listing each CDR3 protein once. The table shows about 36,000 distinct CDR3 sequences, with just over 7.5% occurring only once. The source material was PBMCs, sampled at follow-up. These TCRs come from a male donor with early-stage non-small cell lung cancer.

This clonotype came up many times. The V gene is TRBV12-3 or TRBV12-4, the J gene TRBJ2-1; 9 nucleotides align to TRBD2. V trimming: 1 base; J trimming: 10 bases; junction bases outside the gene matches: 8. The CDR3 has 15 amino acids. The CDR3 loop reads CASSLGLAEQGEQFF. In nucleotides, the CDR3 is TGTGCCAGCAGTTTAGGACTAGCGGAGCAGGGGGAGCAGTTCTTC.

This clonotype was counted ten times or more. The V and J genes are TRBV12-3 or TRBV12-4 and TRBJ2-3, with 14 bases that match TRBD2. Trimming removed 6 bases from V and 5 bases from J; junction bases left unmatched: 4. This CDR3 comprises 15 residues. CDR3 residues: CASSGLAGGIDTQYF. The CDR3 region has the DNA TGTGCCAGCAGCGGACTAGCGGGGGGAATAGATACGCAGTATTTT.

This clonotype has a count of ten or more. This rearrangement joins TRBV20-1 to TRBJ2-3; 12 bases map to TRBD2. Germline CDR1 and CDR2: DFQATT and SNEGSKA (reference sequence). Unmatched junction bases numbered 1, after V lost 3 bases and J lost 3 bases. This CDR3 has 14 residues. CDR3 in DNA: TGCAGTGCTAGCGGACTAGCGGGGACAGATACGCAGTATTTT. Protein sequence: CSASGLAGTDTQYF.

This clonotype occurred a few times. The V gene is TRBV11-2, the J gene TRBJ2-1; D unclear. This CDR3 contains 12 residues. CDR1 and CDR2 (germline): SGHAT, FQNNGV. V was trimmed by 0 bases and J by 9 bases, leaving 6 bases between them. CDR3 region: CASSLDRREQFF. In DNA, the CDR3 is TGTGCCAGCAGCTTAGATAGGCGTGAGCAGTTCTTC.

There are many counts of this clonotype. The rearrangement uses TRBV7-8 and TRBJ2-5; D may be TRBD1 (6 bases). V lost 5 bases and J lost 5, with 15 bases in between. In germline, CDR1 is SGHVS, CDR2 FQNEAQ. The CDR3 consists of 14 residues. The CDR3 spells CASSPTGGRETQYF. DNA of the CDR3: TGTGCCAGCAGCCCGACAGGTGGACGGGAGACCCAGTACTTC. Using reference TRBV7-8 and TRBJ2-5 for the parts outside the CDR3, the full variable domain is GAGVSQSPRYKVAKRGQDVALRCDPISGHVSLFWYQQALGQGPEFLTYFQNEAQLDKSGLPSDRFFAERPEGSVSTLKIQRTQQEDSAVYLCASSPTGGRETQYFGPGTRLLVL.

This clonotype showed up many times. V usage is TRBV6-1 and J usage is TRBJ1-5; weak D call: TRBD1 (6 bases). The germline V gene encodes CDR1 MNHNS and CDR2 SASEGT. The CDR3 covers 14 residues. Trimming took off 6 bases at V and 3 bases at J, with 12 bases between the two ends. CDR3 loop: CASSGQFYNQPQHF. The CDR3 bases are TGTGCCAGCAGCGGACAGTTTTACAATCAGCCCCAGCATTTT.

This clonotype was seen repeatedly, ten times or more. V usage is TRBV2 and J usage is TRBJ1-5; D unclear. V shed 5 bases and J shed 0 bases, with 11 bases lying between them. The germline V gene has CDR1 SNHLY and CDR2 FYNNEI. This CDR3 comprises 15 residues. In nucleotides, the CDR3 is TGTGCCAGCAGTTGGACTGCAGATAGCAATCAGCCCCAGCATTTT. Translation: CASSWTADSNQPQHF.

There are many counts of this clonotype. This chain joins TRBV11-2 and TRBJ2-7, with D perhaps TRBD2 (5 bases). CDR3 length equals 14 residues. The V gene's germline CDR1 is SGHAT and CDR2 FQNNGV. Trimming shortened V by 1 base and J by 7 bases, and 14 bases separated the two germline ends. CDR3 sequence: CASSLGIRRREQYF. Here the CDR3 DNA reads TGTGCCAGCAGCTTAGGTATCCGGAGGAGGGAGCAGTACTTC.

The chain joins TRBV5-1 to TRBJ2-5; D is unclear. Trimming removed 0 bases at V and 5 bases at J, with 14 bases between. There are 15 residues in the CDR3. The V gene's germline CDR1 is SGHRS and CDR2 YFSETQ. CDR3 in DNA: TGCGCCAGCAGCTTGGTACATGAGGTGTATGAGACCCAGTACTTC. Its translation: CASSLVHEVYETQYF.

The chain combines TRBV10-1 with TRBJ2-3; perhaps TRBD2 as D (6 bases). This CDR3 comprises 13 residues. Trimming took off 3 bases at V and 7 bases at J, with 11 bases between the two ends. CDR1 and CDR2 (germline): WNHNN, SYGVQD (reference sequence). CDR3 in amino acids: CASSDQTSNTQYF. The CDR3 DNA is TGCGCCAGCAGTGACCAGACTAGTAATACGCAGTATTTT.

This clonotype came up many times. The chain employs TRBV7-9 and TRBJ1-1, with TRBD1 identical over 7 bases. Trimming removed 5 bases from V and 3 bases from J; junction bases left unmatched: 6. The CDR3 has 14 amino acids. CDR1 is SEHNR, CDR2 FQNEAQ, per germline (reference sequence). Here the CDR3 DNA reads TGTGCCAGCAGCCAAGACAGGGCGGACACTGAAGCTTTCTTT. This translates into CASSQDRADTEAFF. The variable domain in full, completed from reference TRBV7-9 and TRBJ1-1, reads DTGVSQNPRHKITKRGQNVTFRCDPISEHNRLYWYRQTLGQGPEFLTYFQNEAQLEKSRLLSDRFSAERPKGSFSTLEIQRTEQGDSAMYLCASSQDRADTEAFFGQGTRLTVV.

This clonotype appeared many times. The chain carries TRBV4-2 and TRBJ2-3; 9 bases match TRBD1. CDR3 length: 15 residues. V shed 0 bases, J shed 7 bases, and the junction held 5 bases outside the gene matches. Germline values: CDR1 LGHNA, CDR2 YNFKEQ. The chain's CDR3 is CASSQEGTGKYTQYF. The CDR3 DNA reads TGTGCCAGCAGCCAAGAGGGGACAGGGAAATATACGCAGTATTTT.

At least ten counts were recorded for this clonotype. The rearrangement uses TRBV2 and TRBJ1-1; possible D gene TRBD1, 5 bases. The CDR3 covers 13 residues. Trimming left V 7 bases short and J 2 bases short, with 11 bases between. The germline gives CDR1 SNHLY, CDR2 FYNNEI. The CDR3 bases are TGTGCCAGCAAGTTGGGGACTAACACTGAAGCTTTCTTT. Protein product: CASKLGTNTEAFF.

This clonotype has a count of ten or more. The genes are TRBV2 and TRBJ2-7, with TRBD1 matching 10 bases. CDR1 is SNHLY, CDR2 FYNNEI, per germline. CDR3 length: 15 amino acids. V lost 7 bases and J lost 7; bases outside the gene matches: 13. The CDR3 nucleotides are TGTGCCAGCAACCAAGGGGGGACAGGGGAGAGTGAGCAGTACTTC. It codes for CASNQGGTGESEQYF.

This clonotype has a count of ten or more. CDR3 bases: TGCAGCCCAAAGGACAGGGTGAACACTGAAGCTTTCTTT. Protein: CSPKDRVNTEAFF. This sequence joins TRBV20-1 and TRBJ1-1, with 8 positions matching TRBD1. The germline gives CDR1 DFQATT, CDR2 SNEGSKA (reference sequence). CDR3 length: 13 amino acids.

This clonotype was counted ten times or more. This chain connects TRBV11-1 to TRBJ1-1; D is perhaps TRBD1 (5 bases). CDR1 SGHAT and CDR2 FQDESV come from the germline V gene (reference sequence). The CDR3 is 12 residues long. Deletions cut 3 bases from V and 3 bases from J, with 5 bases between. Written as DNA, the CDR3 is TGTGCCAGCAGCTTCAGGGACACTGAAGCTTTCTTT. As protein: CASSFRDTEAFF.

This clonotype was counted ten times or more. The V and J genes are TRBV6-5 and TRBJ2-3; D is uncertain. The CDR3 is 13 residues long. Germline CDR1 MNHEY, CDR2 SVGAGI. The V gene lost 0 bases and the J gene lost 1 base, with 2 bases spanning the gap. DNA for the CDR3: TGTGCCAGCAGTTACTCAGGCACAGATACGCAGTATTTT. Its translation: CASSYSGTDTQYF.

The gene calls are TRBV9 and TRBJ1-5; 7 bases align to TRBD1. V shed 0 bases, J shed 3 bases, and the junction held 9 bases outside the gene matches. CDR1 is SGDLS and CDR2 is YYNGEE in the germline V gene. The CDR3 is made up of 17 amino acids. The CDR3 is CASSVAGRTGHNQPQHF. CDR3 DNA sequence: TGTGCCAGCAGCGTAGCGGGCAGGACAGGCCACAATCAGCCCCAGCATTTT.

Concerning this clonotype: Given a much more abundant clone one base away, this may be a read error. This chain links TRBV30 with TRBJ2-3; 9 bases are a match to TRBD1. Germline lookup yields CDR1 GTSNPN and CDR2 SVGIG (reference sequence). This CDR3 spans 15 amino acids. CDR3 bases: TGTGCCGGGAGTGTAGGGACAGGGTCCCCAGATACGCAGTATTTT. Amino acids: CAGSVGTGSPDTQYF.

Ten or more counts support this clonotype. The chain recombines TRBV7-8 with TRBJ1-3; D call uncertain. Trimming removed 1 base from V and 4 bases from J, with 11 bases in between. The CDR3 has 15 amino acids. Germline assignment: CDR1 SGHVS and CDR2 FQNEAQ. The CDR3 DNA is TGTGCCAGCAGCTTAGGAAGGCGGTCCGGAAACACCATATATTTT. Its translation: CASSLGRRSGNTIYF.

In its sample, this clonotype was seen many times. This chain uses TRBV7-9 with TRBJ1-2, with 8 nucleotides matching TRBD1. The CDR3 is 14 residues long. V was clipped by 6 bases and J by 4 bases; unmatched bases: 7. Germline V gene lookup returns CDR1 SEHNR and CDR2 FQNEAQ (reference sequence). DNA of the CDR3: TGTGCCAGCAGGGGGACAGGCGGTATCTATGGCTACACCTTC. Translated: CASRGTGGIYGYTF. The full variable domain, rest sourced from reference TRBV7-9 and TRBJ1-2, is DTGVSQNPRHKITKRGQNVTFRCDPISEHNRLYWYRQTLGQGPEFLTYFQNEAQLEKSRLLSDRFSAERPKGSFSTLEIQRTEQGDSAMYLCASRGTGGIYGYTFGSGTRLTVV.